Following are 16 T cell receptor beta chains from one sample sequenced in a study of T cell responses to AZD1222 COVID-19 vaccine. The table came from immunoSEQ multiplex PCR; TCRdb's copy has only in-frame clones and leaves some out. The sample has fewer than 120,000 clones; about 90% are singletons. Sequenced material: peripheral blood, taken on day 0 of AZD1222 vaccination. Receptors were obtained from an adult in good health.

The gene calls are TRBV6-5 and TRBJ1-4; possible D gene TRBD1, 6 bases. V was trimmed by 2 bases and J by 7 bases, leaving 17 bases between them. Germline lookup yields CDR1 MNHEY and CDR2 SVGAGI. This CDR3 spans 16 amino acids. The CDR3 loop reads CASSYAHREGSEKLFF. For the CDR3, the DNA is TGTGCCAGCAGTTACGCGCACAGGGAGGGATCTGAAAAACTGTTTTTT.

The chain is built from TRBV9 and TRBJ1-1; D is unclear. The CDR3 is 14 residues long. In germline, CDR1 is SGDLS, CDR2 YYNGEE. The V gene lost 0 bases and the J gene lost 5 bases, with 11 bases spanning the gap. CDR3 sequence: CASSVEFSSTEAFF. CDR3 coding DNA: TGTGCCAGCAGCGTAGAATTCAGTAGTACTGAAGCTTTCTTT.

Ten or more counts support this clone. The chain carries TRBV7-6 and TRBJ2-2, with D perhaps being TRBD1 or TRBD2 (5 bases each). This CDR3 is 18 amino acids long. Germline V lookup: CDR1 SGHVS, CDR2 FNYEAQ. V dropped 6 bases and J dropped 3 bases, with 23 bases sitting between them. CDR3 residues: CASSFISGGEGDTGELFF. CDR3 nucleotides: TGTGCCAGCAGTTTCATCTCTGGGGGAGAAGGCGACACCGGGGAGCTGTTTTTT.

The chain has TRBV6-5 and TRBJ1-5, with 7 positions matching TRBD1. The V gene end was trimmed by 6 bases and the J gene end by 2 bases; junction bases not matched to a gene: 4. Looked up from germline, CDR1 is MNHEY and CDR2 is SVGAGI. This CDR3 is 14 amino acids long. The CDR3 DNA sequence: TGTGCCAGCAGGCCCACAGGGGGCAATCAGCCCCAGCATTTT. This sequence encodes CASRPTGGNQPQHF.

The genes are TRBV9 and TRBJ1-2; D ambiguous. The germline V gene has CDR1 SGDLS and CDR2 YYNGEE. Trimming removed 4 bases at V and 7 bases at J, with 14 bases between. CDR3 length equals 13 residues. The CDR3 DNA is TGTGCCAGCAGCTACTCCGGGGTGGGTGGCTACACCTTC. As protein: CASSYSGVGGYTF.

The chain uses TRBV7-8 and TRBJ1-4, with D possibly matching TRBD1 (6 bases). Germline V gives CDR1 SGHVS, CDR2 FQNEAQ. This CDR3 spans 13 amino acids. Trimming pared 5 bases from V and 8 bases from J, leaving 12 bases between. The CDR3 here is CASSRGANEKLFF. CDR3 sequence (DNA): TGTGCCAGCAGCCGGGGGGCGAACGAAAAACTGTTTTTT.

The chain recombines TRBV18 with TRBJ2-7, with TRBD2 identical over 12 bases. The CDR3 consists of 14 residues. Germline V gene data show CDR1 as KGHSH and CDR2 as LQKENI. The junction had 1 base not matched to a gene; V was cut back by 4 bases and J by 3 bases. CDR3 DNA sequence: TGTGCCAGCTCACGGACTAGCGGGGTCTACGAGCAGTACTTC. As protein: CASSRTSGVYEQYF.

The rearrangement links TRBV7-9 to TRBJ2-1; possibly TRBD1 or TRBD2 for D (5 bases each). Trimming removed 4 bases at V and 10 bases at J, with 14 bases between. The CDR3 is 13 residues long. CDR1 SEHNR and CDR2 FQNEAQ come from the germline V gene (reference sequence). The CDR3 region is CASSSLGAGEQFF. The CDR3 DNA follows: TGTGCCAGCAGCTCCCTCGGGGCTGGAGAGCAGTTCTTC. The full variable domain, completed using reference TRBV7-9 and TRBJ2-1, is DTGVSQNPRHKITKRGQNVTFRCDPISEHNRLYWYRQTLGQGPEFLTYFQNEAQLEKSRLLSDRFSAERPKGSFSTLEIQRTEQGDSAMYLCASSSLGAGEQFFGPGTRLTVL.

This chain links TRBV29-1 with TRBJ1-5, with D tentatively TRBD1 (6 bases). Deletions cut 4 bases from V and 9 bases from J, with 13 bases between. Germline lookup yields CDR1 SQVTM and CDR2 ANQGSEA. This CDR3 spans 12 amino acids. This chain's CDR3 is CSVGDRTRPQHF. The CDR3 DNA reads TGCAGCGTTGGCGACAGGACGCGGCCCCAGCATTTT.

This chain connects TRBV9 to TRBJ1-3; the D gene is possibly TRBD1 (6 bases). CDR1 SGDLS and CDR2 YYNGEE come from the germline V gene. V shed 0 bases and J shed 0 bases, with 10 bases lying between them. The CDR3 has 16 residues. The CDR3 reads CASSVATGYSGNTIYF. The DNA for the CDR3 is TGTGCCAGCAGCGTAGCGACAGGATACTCTGGAAACACCATATATTTT.

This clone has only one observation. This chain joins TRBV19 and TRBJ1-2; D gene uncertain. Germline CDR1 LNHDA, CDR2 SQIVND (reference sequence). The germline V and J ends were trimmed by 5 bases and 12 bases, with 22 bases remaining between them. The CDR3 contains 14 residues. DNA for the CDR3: TGTGCCAGTAGTGCACAGACCCAAGACCGGGGTAACACCTTC. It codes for CASSAQTQDRGNTF.

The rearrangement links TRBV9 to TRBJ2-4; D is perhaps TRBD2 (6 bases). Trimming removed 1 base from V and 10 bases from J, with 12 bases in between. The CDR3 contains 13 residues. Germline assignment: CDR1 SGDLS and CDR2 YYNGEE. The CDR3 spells CASSVTLRGIQYF. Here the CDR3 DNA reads TGTGCCAGCAGCGTAACGCTCCGGGGGATTCAGTACTTC.

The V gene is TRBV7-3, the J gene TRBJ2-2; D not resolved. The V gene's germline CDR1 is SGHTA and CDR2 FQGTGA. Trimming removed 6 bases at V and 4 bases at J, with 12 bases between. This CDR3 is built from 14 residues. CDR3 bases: TGTGCCAGCAGGGCGGCATGGGGCACCGGGGAGCTGTTTTTT. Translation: CASRAAWGTGELFF.

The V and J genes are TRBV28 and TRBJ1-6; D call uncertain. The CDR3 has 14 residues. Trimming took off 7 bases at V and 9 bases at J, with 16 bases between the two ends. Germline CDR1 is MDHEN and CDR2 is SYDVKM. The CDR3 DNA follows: TGTGCCAGCATTTCGGGGTTATTGTCTTCACCCCTCCACTTT. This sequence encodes CASISGLLSSPLHF.

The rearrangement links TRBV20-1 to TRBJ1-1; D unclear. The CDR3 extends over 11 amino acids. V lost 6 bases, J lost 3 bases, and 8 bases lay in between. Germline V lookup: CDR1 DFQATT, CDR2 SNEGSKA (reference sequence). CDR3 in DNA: TGCAGTGCAGAGGTTGACACTGAAGCTTTCTTT. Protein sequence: CSAEVDTEAFF.

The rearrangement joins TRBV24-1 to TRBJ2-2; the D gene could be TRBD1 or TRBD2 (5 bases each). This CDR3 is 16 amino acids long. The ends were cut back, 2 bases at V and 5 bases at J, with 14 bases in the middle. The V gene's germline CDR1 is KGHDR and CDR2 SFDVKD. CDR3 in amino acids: CATSDWGRTGTGELFF. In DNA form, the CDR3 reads TGTGCCACCAGTGATTGGGGACGGACGGGAACCGGGGAGCTGTTTTTT.